The clone carrying this TCR beta chain was seen repeatedly, ten times or more. Its matching antigen is unknown. In TCRdb, the 5' RACE reads were re-called with MiXCR into one record per CDR3 protein. This table holds 300,000 or so distinct CDR3 sequences, around 10% found once. V lost 5 bases to trimming and J lost 2 bases; unmatched junction nucleotides: 11. CDR1 and CDR2 (germline): MNHEY, SVGEGT. This CDR3 has 18 residues. These data are taken from a study of T cells after yellow fever vaccination. The study's findings and limits: Most primary-vaccination clones reappeared after the booster (around 95% CD4, 85% to 90% CD8).

This receptor was obtained from a man younger than 30 who received the YFV17D yellow fever vaccine. The rearrangement joins TRBV6-2 or TRBV6-3 to TRBJ2-6, with 8 bases fitting TRBD1. The sequencing here drew on CD4+ T cells sorted from PBMCs, taken 5 days after the yellow fever booster vaccination. The CDR3, as DNA: TGTGCCAGCAGTCGTAGCCGGGACAGGTGGACTGGGGCCAACGTCCTGACTTTC. This codes for CASSRSRDRWTGANVLTF.